This T cell receptor beta chain was recorded in a study of T cell responses to AZD1222 COVID-19 vaccine. About this clone: What it recognizes is unknown.

CDR1 is DFQATT, CDR2 SNEGSKA, per germline (reference sequence). The CDR3 covers 13 residues. Losses at the gene ends were 3 bases for V and 5 bases for J; bases not matched to a gene: 2. The repertoire was sequenced with immunoSEQ multiplex PCR; TCRdb's copy has only in-frame clones and lacks some. The sample lists about 78,000 clones; roughly 85% were seen once. Study-wide results and limits: Vaccine-related CD4 TCRs covered spike, predominating at 160-218 and 743-854. Clonal diversity may have been underestimated in mostly white British donors.

This receptor was obtained from an adult in good health. The input for sequencing was peripheral blood, taken on day 0 of AZD1222 vaccination. This chain joins TRBV20-1 and TRBJ2-7, with 12 bases identical to TRBD2. CDR3 sequence (DNA): TGCAGTGCTAGTCGACTAGCGGGAGACGAGCAGTACTTC. Residues: CSASRLAGDEQYF.